This T cell receptor (beta chain) originates from a study of blood T cell repertoires in COVID-19. On the study more broadly: There were acute and convalescent COVID-19 samples, and they came from the United States, Italy and Spain.

This clone was counted once. Authors' data handling: Using reference gene primer amplification, nucleated cell counts were estimated. Only in-frame clones appear in the TCRdb table, and some are missing; sequencing was by immunoSEQ multiplex PCR. V and J calls and clone size are as listed in that table; D and trimming were resolved from the DNA. This table holds roughly 100,000 clones, about 91% found once. This CDR3 has 16 residues. V was pared by 0 bases and J by 0 bases, with 6 bases of the junction left unmatched. The V gene's germline CDR1 is SGHRS and CDR2 YFSETQ. The origin of this receptor is a human donor in a cohort sampled during active COVID-19. The chain employs TRBV5-1 and TRBJ2-7, with 7 positions matching TRBD2. Sequencing used peripheral blood. CDR3 in DNA: TGCGCCAGCAGCTTGGTAGGCGGGGACTACTCCTACGAGCAGTACTTC. Encoded protein: CASSLVGGDYSYEQYF.